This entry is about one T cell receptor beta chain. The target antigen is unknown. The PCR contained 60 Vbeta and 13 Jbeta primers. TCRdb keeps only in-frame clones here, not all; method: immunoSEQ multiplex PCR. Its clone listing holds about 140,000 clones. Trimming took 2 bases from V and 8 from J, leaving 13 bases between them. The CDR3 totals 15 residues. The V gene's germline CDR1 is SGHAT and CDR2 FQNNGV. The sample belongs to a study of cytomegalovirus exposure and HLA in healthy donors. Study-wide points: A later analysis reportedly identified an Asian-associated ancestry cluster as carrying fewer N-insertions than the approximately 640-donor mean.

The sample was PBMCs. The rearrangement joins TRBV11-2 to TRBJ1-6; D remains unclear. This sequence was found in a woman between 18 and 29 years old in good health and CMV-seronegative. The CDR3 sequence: CASSLISGSYSPLHF. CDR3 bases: TGTGCCAGCAGCTTAATCTCGGGGTCTTATTCACCCCTCCACTTT. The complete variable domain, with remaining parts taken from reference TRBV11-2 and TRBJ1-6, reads EAGVAQSPRYKIIEKRQSVAFWCNPISGHATLYWYQQILGQGPKLLIQFQNNGVVDDSQLPKDRFSAERLKGVDSTLKIQPAKLEDSAVYLCASSLISGSYSPLHFGNGTRLTVT.